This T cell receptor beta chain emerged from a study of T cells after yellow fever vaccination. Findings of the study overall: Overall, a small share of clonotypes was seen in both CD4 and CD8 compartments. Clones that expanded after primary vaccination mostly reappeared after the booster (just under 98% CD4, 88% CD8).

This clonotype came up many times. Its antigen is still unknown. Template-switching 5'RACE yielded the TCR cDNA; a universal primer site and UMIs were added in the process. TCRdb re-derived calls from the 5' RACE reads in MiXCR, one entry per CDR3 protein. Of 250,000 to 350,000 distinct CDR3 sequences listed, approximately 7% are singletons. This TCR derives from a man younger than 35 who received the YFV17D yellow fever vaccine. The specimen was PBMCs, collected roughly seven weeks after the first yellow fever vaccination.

The CDR3 sequence is CASDLAGVFTYNEQFF. CDR3 coding DNA: TGCGCCAGCGACTTAGCGGGGGTCTTCACCTACAATGAGCAGTTCTTC. The chain joins TRBV23-1 to TRBJ2-1; TRBD2 aligns across 9 bases. TRBV23-1 belongs to the ORF category, with a function that is uncertain. Trimming took 8 bases from V and 2 from J; bases not matched to a gene: 10. The CDR3 runs to 16 residues.